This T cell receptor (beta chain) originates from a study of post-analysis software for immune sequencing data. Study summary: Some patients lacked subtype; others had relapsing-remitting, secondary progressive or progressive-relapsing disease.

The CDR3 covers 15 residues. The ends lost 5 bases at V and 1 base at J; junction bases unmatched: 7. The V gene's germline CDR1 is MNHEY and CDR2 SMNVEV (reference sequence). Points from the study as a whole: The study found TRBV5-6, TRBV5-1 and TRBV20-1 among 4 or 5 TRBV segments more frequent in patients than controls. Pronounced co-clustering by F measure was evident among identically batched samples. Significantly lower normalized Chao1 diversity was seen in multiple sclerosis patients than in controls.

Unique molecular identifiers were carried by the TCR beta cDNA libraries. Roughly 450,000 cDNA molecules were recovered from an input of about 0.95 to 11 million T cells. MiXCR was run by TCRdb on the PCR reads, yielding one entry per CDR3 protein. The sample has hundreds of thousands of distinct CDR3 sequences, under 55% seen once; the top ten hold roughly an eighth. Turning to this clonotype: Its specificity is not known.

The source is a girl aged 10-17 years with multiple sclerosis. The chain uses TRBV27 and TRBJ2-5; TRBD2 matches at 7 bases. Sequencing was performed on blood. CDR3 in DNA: TGTGCCAGCAGTCCCACCAGCGGGATCCAAGAGACCCAGTACTTC. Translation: CASSPTSGIQETQYF.